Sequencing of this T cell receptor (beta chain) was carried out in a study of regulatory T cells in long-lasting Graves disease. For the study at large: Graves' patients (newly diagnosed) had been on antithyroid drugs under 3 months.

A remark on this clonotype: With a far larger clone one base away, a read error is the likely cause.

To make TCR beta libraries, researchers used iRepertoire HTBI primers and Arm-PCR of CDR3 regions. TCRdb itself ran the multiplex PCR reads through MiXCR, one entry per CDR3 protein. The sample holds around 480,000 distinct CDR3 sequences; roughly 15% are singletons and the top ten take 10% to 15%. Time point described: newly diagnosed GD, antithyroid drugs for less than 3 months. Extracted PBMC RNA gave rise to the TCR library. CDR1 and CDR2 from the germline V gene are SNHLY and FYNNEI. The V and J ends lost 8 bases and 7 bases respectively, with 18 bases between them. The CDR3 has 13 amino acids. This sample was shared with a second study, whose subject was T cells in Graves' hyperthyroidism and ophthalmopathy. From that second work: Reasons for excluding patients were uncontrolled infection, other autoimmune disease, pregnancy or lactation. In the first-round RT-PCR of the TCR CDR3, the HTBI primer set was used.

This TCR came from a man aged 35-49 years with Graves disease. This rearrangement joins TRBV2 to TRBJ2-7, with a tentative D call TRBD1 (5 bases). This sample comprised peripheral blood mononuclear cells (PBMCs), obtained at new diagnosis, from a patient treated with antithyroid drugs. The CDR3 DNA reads TGTGCCAGCGTGGGGCAATCTCTCACTGAGCAGTACTTC. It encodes CASVGQSLTEQYF.